These 26 T cell receptor beta chains came from one sample sequenced in a study of shared clonotypes between healthy human individuals. Using immunoSEQ multiplex PCR, the repertoire was profiled, and TCRdb retains in-frame clones only, with some absent. The sample lists hundreds of thousands of clones, 90% to 98% occurring once. Naive-designated CD8 cells lacked CD45RO, were positively enriched for CCR7, and omitted terminally differentiated effector memory CD45RA+ cells. Material for sequencing was naive CD8+ T cells sorted from blood. These receptor sequences come from a man aged 30 to 39 in good health.

The chain has TRBV6-1 and TRBJ2-5; TRBD2 agrees at 7 bases. Germline lookup yields CDR1 MNHNS and CDR2 SASEGT. This CDR3 is 15 amino acids long. V lost 2 bases, J lost 5 bases, and 8 bases stayed unmatched. CDR3 bases: TGTGCCAGCAGTGAATGGGTAGCGGGCACTGAGACCCAGTACTTC. Residues: CASSEWVAGTETQYF.

This rearrangement joins TRBV7-9 to TRBJ2-7, with 8 nucleotides matching TRBD1. V shed 5 bases, J shed 5 bases, and the junction held 8 bases outside the gene matches. The CDR3 contains 14 residues. CDR1 SEHNR and CDR2 FQNEAQ come from the germline V gene (reference sequence). In nucleotides, the CDR3 is TGTGCCAGCAGCCAAGGACAGGGTATCCACGAGCAGTACTTC. This encodes CASSQGQGIHEQYF.

In regard to this clone: Within the sample, other DNA sequences also encode this same CDR3. The chain couples TRBV5-1 to TRBJ2-7, with 10 bases identical to TRBD1. The trim removed 2 bases at V and 2 bases at J, leaving 1 base unmatched. This CDR3 region has 14 residues. Germline V lookup: CDR1 SGHRS, CDR2 YFSETQ. CDR3 in amino acids: CASSFGTGAYEQYF. The CDR3 bases are TGCGCCAGCAGCTTCGGGACAGGGGCCTACGAGCAGTACTTC.

On this clone itself: This sample includes further DNA sequences coding for the same CDR3. This sequence joins TRBV15 and TRBJ2-7; a weak D match, TRBD1 (5 bases). Germline assignment: CDR1 LNHNV and CDR2 YYDKDF (reference sequence). CDR3 length equals 15 residues. Trimming removed 1 base from V and 0 bases from J, with 10 bases in between. The CDR3 spells CATSRGGSPSYEQYF. CDR3 sequence (DNA): TGTGCCACCAGCAGAGGGGGCAGCCCCTCCTACGAGCAGTACTTC.

The CDR3 reads CASSVDEQFF. The CDR3 nucleotides are TGTGCCAGCAGTGTGGATGAGCAGTTCTTC. This chain joins TRBV2 and TRBJ2-1; no firm D call. In germline, CDR1 is SNHLY, CDR2 FYNNEI. Trimming took 4 bases from V and 8 from J, leaving 3 bases between them. This CDR3 has 10 amino acids.

This sequence joins TRBV9 and TRBJ2-1; either TRBD1 or TRBD2 may fit D (5 bases each). Germline lookup yields CDR1 SGDLS and CDR2 YYNGEE. This CDR3 is built from 14 residues. V dropped 0 bases and J dropped 6 bases, with 10 bases sitting between them. The chain's CDR3 is CASSVEAGSNEQFF. CDR3 bases: TGTGCCAGCAGCGTAGAAGCAGGGAGCAATGAGCAGTTCTTC.

The gene calls are TRBV5-6 and TRBJ2-2; D is unresolved. Trimming removed 1 base at V and 7 bases at J, with 11 bases between. The CDR3 has 14 amino acids. Germline lookup yields CDR1 SGHDT and CDR2 YYEEEE. For the CDR3, the DNA is TGTGCCAGCAGCTTGACCGCGACTGGCGGGGAGCTGTTTTTT. Translation: CASSLTATGGELFF.

V gene TRBV6-6 combines with J gene TRBJ2-1, with D perhaps TRBD1 (6 bases). This CDR3 comprises 16 residues. The V and J ends lost 4 bases and 1 base respectively, with 14 bases between them. Germline loops: CDR1 MNHNY, CDR2 SVGAGI (reference sequence). CDR3 sequence (DNA): TGTGCCAGCAGTTGGACAGTGGACGGTTCCTACAATGAGCAGTTCTTC. This translates into CASSWTVDGSYNEQFF.

This chain uses TRBV7-2 with TRBJ2-7, with D possibly being TRBD2 (6 bases). This CDR3 contains 14 residues. The ends were cut back, 3 bases at V and 5 bases at J, with 14 bases in the middle. CDR1 and CDR2 (germline): SGHTA, FQGNSA. The CDR3 bases are TGTGCCAGCAGCTTGGCGGCTAGCGATCACGAGCAGTACTTC. Translating gives CASSLAASDHEQYF.

The chain links TRBV6-5 to TRBJ1-5; D unresolved. The CDR3 has 12 residues. The ends were cut back, 2 bases at V and 6 bases at J, with 5 bases in the middle. Germline CDR1 is MNHEY and CDR2 is SVGAGI. CDR3 sequence (DNA): TGTGCCAGCAGTTACGTTATTCAGCCCCAGCATTTT. Its protein is CASSYVIQPQHF.

This clone was seen a few times. The chain combines TRBV6-6 with TRBJ2-1, with 8 bases identical to TRBD2. The CDR3 spans 15 residues. V gave up 4 bases and J gave up 9 bases; unmatched junction bases: 11. Per germline, CDR1 MNHNY and CDR2 SVGAGI (reference sequence). The CDR3 sequence is CASSSGTRVIGEQFF. CDR3 sequence (DNA): TGTGCCAGCAGTTCAGGGACTAGGGTCATCGGTGAGCAGTTCTTC.

This rearrangement joins TRBV18 to TRBJ1-2; no definite D call. V was shortened by 0 bases and J by 4 bases, with 6 bases between the two germline ends. Germline lookup yields CDR1 KGHSH and CDR2 LQKENI. This CDR3 is built from 13 residues. Here the CDR3 reads CASSPPVGYGYTF. CDR3 sequence (DNA): TGTGCCAGCTCACCACCCGTTGGCTATGGCTACACCTTC.

The chain uses TRBV28 and TRBJ2-7; 7 positions match TRBD2. Germline CDR1 reads MDHEN; CDR2 reads SYDVKM. The CDR3 loop spans 15 amino acids. The V gene end was trimmed by 6 bases and the J gene end by 9 bases; junction bases not matched to a gene: 17. The CDR3 region has the DNA TGTGCCAGCAGACCTCGGACTAGTTCGGAGGGAGGGCAGTACTTC. Protein: CASRPRTSSEGGQYF.

The V gene is TRBV7-9, the J gene TRBJ2-5; D tentatively reads TRBD1 or TRBD2 (7 bases each). From germline, CDR1 is SEHNR and CDR2 FQNEAQ (reference sequence). This CDR3 has 17 residues. V was shortened by 5 bases and J by 4 bases, with 23 bases between the two germline ends. CDR3 DNA: TGTGCCAGCAGCCCCGTGGTGGGAGGGGGCCTTGCAGAGACCCAGTACTTC. Its protein is CASSPVVGGGLAETQYF.

CDR3 coding DNA: TGTGCCAGCAGCCGAGGGTTGCGGGGTTGGCAAGAGACCCAGTACTTC. Translating gives CASSRGLRGWQETQYF. The V and J genes are TRBV7-6 and TRBJ2-5; D perhaps matches TRBD2 (6 bases). The germline CDR1 and CDR2 sequences are SGHVS and FNYEAQ. This CDR3 spans 16 amino acids. The ends were cut back, 5 bases at V and 2 bases at J, with 18 bases in the middle.

V and J are TRBV7-9 and TRBJ2-1; 11 bases are shared with TRBD2. The CDR3 is 18 residues long. CDR1 and CDR2 (germline): SEHNR, FQNEAQ (reference sequence). Trimming removed 0 bases from V and 3 bases from J; junction bases left unmatched: 7. The CDR3 sequence: CASSLALTSGSGYNEQFF. For the CDR3, the DNA is TGTGCCAGCAGCTTAGCGCTCACTAGCGGGAGTGGCTACAATGAGCAGTTCTTC.

J is TRBJ2-7 and V is TRBV2, with D perhaps matching TRBD1 (6 bases). The CDR3 spans 16 residues. Germline-derived CDR1 and CDR2 are SNHLY and FYNNEI. Trimming cost V 2 bases and J 7 bases, with 21 bases left between them. The CDR3 spells CASSESLPGEPQEQYF. For the CDR3, the DNA is TGTGCCAGCAGTGAATCGCTCCCAGGGGAGCCCCAGGAGCAGTACTTC.

Written as DNA, the CDR3 is TGCGCCAGCAGCATAAACAGGGTTAATGAGCAGTTCTTC. This gives the protein CASSINRVNEQFF. The rearrangement links TRBV5-1 to TRBJ2-1; D is perhaps TRBD1 (6 bases). The germline V and J ends were trimmed by 4 bases and 7 bases, with 12 bases remaining between them. From germline, CDR1 is SGHRS and CDR2 YFSETQ. This CDR3 region has 13 residues.

V gene TRBV7-9 combines with J gene TRBJ2-7; weak D call: TRBD1 (6 bases). This CDR3 comprises 15 residues. Germline-derived CDR1 and CDR2 are SEHNR and FQNEAQ (reference sequence). V was cut by 4 bases and J by 5 bases, with 18 bases left in between. The DNA for the CDR3 is TGTGCCAGCAGCTCCAGGGACATCCCCGGCCACGAGCAGTACTTC. It encodes CASSSRDIPGHEQYF.

This clone appeared once. The same CDR3 also results from other DNA sequences found in this sample. The genes are TRBV30 and TRBJ2-7; possibly TRBD2 for D (5 bases). The CDR3 has 13 residues. Germline lookup yields CDR1 GTSNPN and CDR2 SVGIG (reference sequence). The V end was cut by 1 base, the J end by 0 bases, with 7 bases between. This CDR3 reads CAWSGGSSYEQYF. The CDR3 nucleotides are TGTGCCTGGAGTGGCGGGTCCTCCTACGAGCAGTACTTC.

The genes are TRBV7-9 and TRBJ1-4; perhaps TRBD1 as D (6 bases). From germline, CDR1 is SEHNR and CDR2 FQNEAQ (reference sequence). This CDR3 has 17 residues. With 2 bases removed from V and 8 bases from J, the gap between germline ends came to 21 bases. The CDR3, as DNA: TGTGCCAGCAGCTTAAGAGGGCAGGGGTTGGATCGGGAAAAACTGTTTTTT. Translating it yields CASSLRGQGLDREKLFF.

J is TRBJ2-6 and V is TRBV19; D is unresolved. The CDR3 is 15 amino acids. Trimming removed 2 bases at V and 0 bases at J, with 5 bases between. Germline lookup yields CDR1 LNHDA and CDR2 SQIVND (reference sequence). CDR3 loop: CASSIIGSGANVLTF. CDR3 in DNA: TGTGCCAGTAGTATAATAGGCTCTGGGGCCAACGTCCTGACTTTC.

This clone was picked up one time. The V call is TRBV7-9, the J call TRBJ2-7; possible D gene TRBD2, 5 bases. Trimming took off 6 bases at V and 3 bases at J, with 12 bases between the two ends. The germline V gene encodes CDR1 SEHNR and CDR2 FQNEAQ (reference sequence). CDR3 length: 13 amino acids. The DNA of the CDR3 is TGTGCCAGCAGTGGAGGTAACTTCTACGAGCAGTACTTC. This codes for CASSGGNFYEQYF. Complete variable domain (other parts from reference TRBV7-9 and TRBJ2-7): DTGVSQNPRHKITKRGQNVTFRCDPISEHNRLYWYRQTLGQGPEFLTYFQNEAQLEKSRLLSDRFSAERPKGSFSTLEIQRTEQGDSAMYLCASSGGNFYEQYFGPGTRLTVT.

The V and J genes are TRBV18 and TRBJ2-2, with a weak D call TRBD2 (6 bases). Germline CDR1 KGHSH, CDR2 LQKENI. Trimming left V 8 bases short and J 2 bases short, with 12 bases between. The CDR3 has 14 residues. CDR3 sequence reads: CASRDLSNTGELFF. CDR3 nucleotide sequence: TGTGCCAGCCGGGACTTAAGCAACACCGGGGAGCTGTTTTTT.

The chain links TRBV19 to TRBJ1-1; the D is unclear. Trimming stripped 1 base from V and 1 base from J, with 7 bases between. Germline CDR1 is LNHDA and CDR2 is SQIVND (reference sequence). The CDR3 totals 14 residues. The chain's CDR3 is CASSIATGNTEAFF. The CDR3 nucleotides read TGTGCCAGTAGTATAGCGACGGGGAACACTGAAGCTTTCTTT.

This chain uses TRBV29-1 with TRBJ2-7; D remains unclear. Germline V gene lookup returns CDR1 SQVTM and CDR2 ANQGSEA. The CDR3 totals 12 residues. Trimming shortened V by 6 bases and J by 0 bases, and 9 bases separated the two germline ends. CDR3 sequence reads: CSVSQSSYEQYF. The CDR3 coding sequence is TGCAGCGTATCCCAGAGCTCCTACGAGCAGTACTTC.